This is a list of T cell receptor beta chains from one sample in a study of CD8 T cells in Susac syndrome. TCRdb ran MiXCR on the immunoSEQ multiplex PCR reads and lists one entry per CDR3 protein. Of more than 250,000 distinct CDR3 sequences in the sample, about 92% were seen once. Source material: CD4+ T cells from PBMCs. The origin of the receptors is a human donor with multiple sclerosis. CDR3s include the opening cysteine and the closing phenylalanine or tryptophan. D genes are given only for firm matches. Clone size appears in some rows only: once, few, many, or a class for an expanded clone.

size,D,J,V,DNA,CDR3
.,TRBD2,TRBJ2-5,TRBV10-3,TGTGCCATCAGTGAGGCCACTAGCGGCCTGGCGACCCAGTACTTC,CAISEATSGLATQYF
.,.,TRBJ1-1,TRBV20-1,TGCAGTGCTAGGTCAGGGGCCCGAATTTTGAACACTGAAGCTTTCTTT,CSARSGARILNTEAFF
.,.,TRBJ2-5,TRBV5-1,TGCGCCAGCAGCCAGACCGGGACACCCGAAGAGACCCAGTACTTC,CASSQTGTPEETQYF
.,.,TRBJ1-2,TRBV20-1,TGCAGTGCTAGAGGATTGAGGAACTATGGCTACACCTTC,CSARGLRNYGYTF
.,.,TRBJ2-4,TRBV15,TGTGCCACCAGCAGAGACAGGGTCGGTTTAATTCAGTACTTC,CATSRDRVGLIQYF
.,.,TRBJ2-7,TRBV5-8,TGTGCCAGCAGCTTTCTAGTTTCCTACGAGCAGTACTTC,CASSFLVSYEQYF
.,TRBD2,TRBJ2-3,TRBV18,TGTGCCAGCTCACCGACTAGCGGGAACTCAGATACGCAGTATTTT,CASSPTSGNSDTQYF
.,.,TRBJ1-2,TRBV20-1,TGCAGTGCTAGAGATCGAATGGCCGGGCCCCGAGGCGGCTACACCTTC,CSARDRMAGPRGGYTF
.,.,TRBJ2-1,TRBV5-1,TGCGCCAGCAGCTTATTACCGGACTACAATGAGCAGTTCTTC,CASSLLPDYNEQFF
.,.,TRBJ1-1,TRBV6-2/TRBV6-3,TGTGCCAGCAGTGATCCCCCAGGGGTGACGAACACTGAAGCTTTCTTT,CASSDPPGVTNTEAFF
.,.,TRBJ2-3,TRBV11-2,TGTGCCAGCAGCTTACTTCAGGGGCTCTCGCAGTATTTT,CASSLLQGLSQYF
.,TRBD1,TRBJ2-3,TRBV29-1,TGCAGCGTTGGGGACAGGCCTAGCACAGATACGCAGTATTTT,CSVGDRPSTDTQYF
few,.,TRBJ2-3,TRBV27,TGTGCCAGCAGTTTCGGCGGTAGCACAGATACGCAGTATTTT,CASSFGGSTDTQYF
once,.,TRBJ1-2,TRBV24-1,TGTGCCACCAGTGATACTGTTAACTATGGCTACACCTTC,CATSDTVNYGYTF
.,TRBD1,TRBJ1-1,TRBV11-2,TGTGCCAGCAGCTTCTTAACAGGGGGCTTGAACACTGAAGCTTTCTTT,CASSFLTGGLNTEAFF
.,.,TRBJ1-1,TRBV7-8,TGTGCCAGCAGCTTAGGGTTTGCAGGGAACACTGAAGCTTTCTTT,CASSLGFAGNTEAFF
.,.,TRBJ2-2,TRBV24-1,TGTGCCACCAGTGACCGGGGCAGTTGGACCGGGGAGCTGTTTTTT,CATSDRGSWTGELFF
once,.,TRBJ1-2,TRBV14,TGTGCCAGCAGCCCTCCGGCAGCTAACTATGGCTACACCTTC,CASSPPAANYGYTF
.,.,TRBJ1-2,TRBV6-5,TGTGCCAGCTCCCGGAGGAGGGGCGACTACACCTTC,CASSRRRGDYTF
once,.,TRBJ2-1,TRBV7-9,TGTGCCAGCAGCTTAGGAGGAGGCGGTTTATGGGAGCAGTTCTTC,CASSLGGGGLWEQFF
.,TRBD1,TRBJ1-2,TRBV7-2,TGTGCCAGCAGCTTAGTTGGGACAGCTAACTATGGCTACACCTTC,CASSLVGTANYGYTF
.,TRBD2,TRBJ2-3,TRBV12-3/TRBV12-4,TGTGCCAGCAGTTTCCTCCAACTAGCGGGTAGAGATACGCAGTATTTT,CASSFLQLAGRDTQYF
.,.,TRBJ1-4,TRBV7-9,TGTGCCAGCAGCGTAGGACACCAGGGGAACGAAAAACTGTTTTTT,CASSVGHQGNEKLFF
.,.,TRBJ2-7,TRBV7-2,TGTGCCAGCAGCACCGGACGAGCCTACGAGCAGTACTTC,CASSTGRAYEQYF
few,TRBD1,TRBJ2-7,TRBV6-5,TGTGCCAGCAGTCTGACAGGGGGAAGCTACGAGCAGTACTTC,CASSLTGGSYEQYF
.,TRBD1,TRBJ1-6,TRBV5-1,TGCGCCACCAAACAGGGGAGCAATTCACCCCTCCACTTT,CATKQGSNSPLHF
.,TRBD1,TRBJ1-2,TRBV20-1,TGCAGTGCTAGAGTTCAGGGGGCGAACTATGGCTACACCTTC,CSARVQGANYGYTF
.,TRBD1,TRBJ1-1,TRBV12-3/TRBV12-4,TGTGCCAGCAGGATAGGACAGGGTGCATCTGAAGCTTTCTTT,CASRIGQGASEAFF
.,TRBD2,TRBJ2-1,TRBV27,TGTGCCAGCAGTTTACTAGCGGGCCGGGACAATGAGCAGTTCTTC,CASSLLAGRDNEQFF
.,.,TRBJ1-6,TRBV6-6,TGTGCCATCCAAGACCGCAGGGGACGAAATTCACCCCTCCACTTT,CAIQDRRGRNSPLHF
.,.,TRBJ2-1,TRBV6-1,TGTGCCAGCAGTGAAGTGGCAGGGTACAATGAGCAGTTCTTC,CASSEVAGYNEQFF
.,.,TRBJ2-2,TRBV7-9,TGTGCCACCGCGACATGGCCCCTACAGAACACCGGGGAGCTGTTTTTT,CATATWPLQNTGELFF
.,.,TRBJ1-1,TRBV10-3,TGTGCCATCAGTGTGGAGGTCTACACTGAAGCTTTCTTT,CAISVEVYTEAFF
.,.,TRBJ1-1,TRBV27,TGTGCCAGCAGTTTATCGCCCAGTCTTCGCAGGGCTGAAGCTTTCTTT,CASSLSPSLRRAEAFF
.,TRBD1,TRBJ2-2,TRBV20-1,TGCAGTGCTAGCCGACAGGGGGCAACCGGGGAGCTGTTTTTT,CSASRQGATGELFF
.,TRBD2,TRBJ2-1,TRBV11-1,TGTGCCAGCAGCTCCCGGGGGGGGAGTAGCGGGGCCTTTGGGTCCTACAATGAGCAGTTCTTC,CASSSRGGSSGAFGSYNEQFF
.,.,TRBJ1-1,TRBV18,TGTGCCAGCTCACCACTGGGATCCTGGGGGAGCACTGAAGCTTTCTTT,CASSPLGSWGSTEAFF
.,.,TRBJ1-1,TRBV7-9,TGTGCCAGCAGATCCCAGGGGTTCGGGACCATGAACACTGAAGCTTTCTTT,CASRSQGFGTMNTEAFF
.,TRBD1,TRBJ1-1,TRBV20-1,TGCAGTGCTAGGGGGGACAGGGGGAACACTGAAGCTTTCTTT,CSARGDRGNTEAFF
.,TRBD1,TRBJ1-2,TRBV4-1,TGCGCCAGCAGCCAAGTCCCAGGGGGCGCGAACTATGGCTACACCTTC,CASSQVPGGANYGYTF
.,TRBD2,TRBJ2-2,TRBV9,TGTGCCAGCAGCATCAGGGAGGGGAGCGGGGAGCTGTTTTTT,CASSIREGSGELFF
.,TRBD2,TRBJ2-1,TRBV20-1,TGCAGTGCTAGAGATACGACTAGCGGGATGAATGAGCAGTTCTTC,CSARDTTSGMNEQFF
once,TRBD2,TRBJ2-1,TRBV6-4,TGTGCCAGCAGTGAGACGGTCGGGCTAGCGGGCAACAATGAGCAGTTCTTC,CASSETVGLAGNNEQFF
.,.,TRBJ1-1,TRBV27,TGTGCCAGCAGCCCCTTGGGGGGGCCGAAGGACACTGAAGCTTTCTTT,CASSPLGGPKDTEAFF
once,.,TRBJ2-2,TRBV5-1,TGCGCCAGCAGCCCTGGCAGGGCGAACACCGGGGAGCTGTTTTTT,CASSPGRANTGELFF
.,TRBD1,TRBJ1-5,TRBV7-2,TGTGCCAGCAGCTCAATACAGGGGAGCAATCAGCCCCAGCATTTT,CASSSIQGSNQPQHF
.,TRBD1,TRBJ1-3,TRBV11-2,TGTGCCAGCAGCGGGACAGCTGGAAACACCATATATTTT,CASSGTAGNTIYF